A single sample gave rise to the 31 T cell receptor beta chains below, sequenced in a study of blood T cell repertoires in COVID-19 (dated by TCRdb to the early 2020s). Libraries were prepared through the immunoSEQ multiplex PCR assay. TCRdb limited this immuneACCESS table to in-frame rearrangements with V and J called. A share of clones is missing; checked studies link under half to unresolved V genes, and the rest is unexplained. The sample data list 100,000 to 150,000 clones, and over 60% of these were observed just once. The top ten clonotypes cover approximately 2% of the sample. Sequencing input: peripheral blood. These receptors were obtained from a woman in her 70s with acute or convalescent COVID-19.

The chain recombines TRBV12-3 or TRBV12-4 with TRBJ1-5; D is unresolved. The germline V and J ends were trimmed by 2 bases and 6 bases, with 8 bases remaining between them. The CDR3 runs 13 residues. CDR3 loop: CASSLIGGQPQHF. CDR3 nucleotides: TGTGCCAGCAGTTTAATCGGAGGTCAGCCCCAGCATTTT.

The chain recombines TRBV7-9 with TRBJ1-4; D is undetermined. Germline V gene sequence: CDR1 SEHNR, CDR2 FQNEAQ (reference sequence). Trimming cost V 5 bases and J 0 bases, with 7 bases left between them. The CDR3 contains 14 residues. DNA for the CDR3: TGTGCCAGCAGCCAGGTTGCAACTAATGAAAAACTGTTTTTT. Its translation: CASSQVATNEKLFF. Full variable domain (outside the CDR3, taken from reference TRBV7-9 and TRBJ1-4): DTGVSQNPRHKITKRGQNVTFRCDPISEHNRLYWYRQTLGQGPEFLTYFQNEAQLEKSRLLSDRFSAERPKGSFSTLEIQRTEQGDSAMYLCASSQVATNEKLFFGSGTQLSVL.

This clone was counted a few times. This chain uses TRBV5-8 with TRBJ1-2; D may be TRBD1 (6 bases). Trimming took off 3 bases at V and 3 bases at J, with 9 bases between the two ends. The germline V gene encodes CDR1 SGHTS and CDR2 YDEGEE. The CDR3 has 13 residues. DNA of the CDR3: TGTGCCAGCAGCTCGGACAGATACTATGGCTACACCTTC. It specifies CASSSDRYYGYTF.

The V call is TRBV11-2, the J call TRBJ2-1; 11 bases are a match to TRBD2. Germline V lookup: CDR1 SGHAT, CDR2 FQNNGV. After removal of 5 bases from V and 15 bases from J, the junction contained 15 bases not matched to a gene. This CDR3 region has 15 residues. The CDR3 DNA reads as TGTGCCAGCAGCCTGCTTCCGCTAGCGGGAGGCCGGCGGTTCTTC. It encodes CASSLLPLAGGRRFF.

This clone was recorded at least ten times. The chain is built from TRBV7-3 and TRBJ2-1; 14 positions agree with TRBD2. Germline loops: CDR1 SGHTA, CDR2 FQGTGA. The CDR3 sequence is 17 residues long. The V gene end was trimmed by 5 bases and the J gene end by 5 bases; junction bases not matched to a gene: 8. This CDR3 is CASSPLGLAGAHNEQFF. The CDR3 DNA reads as TGTGCCAGCAGCCCCCTGGGACTAGCGGGAGCACACAATGAGCAGTTCTTC.

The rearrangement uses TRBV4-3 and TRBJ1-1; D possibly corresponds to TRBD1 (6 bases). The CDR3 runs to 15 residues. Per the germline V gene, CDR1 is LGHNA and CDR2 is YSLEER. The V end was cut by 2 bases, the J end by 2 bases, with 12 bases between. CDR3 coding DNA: TGCGCCAGCAGCCAAACCCCACAGGGAAACACTGAAGCTTTCTTT. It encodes CASSQTPQGNTEAFF.

The CDR3 DNA follows: TGTGCCAGCATTCTAACTAGCGGGAGACCAGATACGCAGTATTTT. Amino acids: CASILTSGRPDTQYF. The V call is TRBV6-5, the J call TRBJ2-3; 11 bases match TRBD2. After removal of 7 bases from V and 4 bases from J, the junction contained 7 bases not matched to a gene. The CDR3 extends over 15 amino acids. Germline values: CDR1 MNHEY, CDR2 SVGAGI.

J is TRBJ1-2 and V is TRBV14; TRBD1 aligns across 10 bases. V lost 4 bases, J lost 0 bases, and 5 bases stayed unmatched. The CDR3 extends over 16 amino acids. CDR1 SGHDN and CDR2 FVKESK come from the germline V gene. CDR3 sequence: CASSRDRGLTNYGYTF. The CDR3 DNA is TGTGCCAGCAGCCGGGACAGGGGCTTGACTAACTATGGCTACACCTTC.

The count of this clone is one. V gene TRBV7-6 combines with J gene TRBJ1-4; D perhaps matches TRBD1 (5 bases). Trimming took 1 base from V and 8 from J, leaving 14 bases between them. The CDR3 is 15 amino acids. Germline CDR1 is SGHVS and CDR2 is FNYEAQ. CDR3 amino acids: CASSLGGRDGEKLFF. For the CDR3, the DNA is TGTGCCAGCAGCTTAGGGGGCAGGGATGGGGAAAAACTGTTTTTT.

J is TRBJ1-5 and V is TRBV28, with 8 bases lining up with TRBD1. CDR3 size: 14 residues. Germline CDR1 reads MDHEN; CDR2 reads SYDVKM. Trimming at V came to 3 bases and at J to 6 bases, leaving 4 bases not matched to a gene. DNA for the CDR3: TGTGCCAGCAGTTTTGGACAGGGCGGTCAGCCCCAGCATTTT. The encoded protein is CASSFGQGGQPQHF.

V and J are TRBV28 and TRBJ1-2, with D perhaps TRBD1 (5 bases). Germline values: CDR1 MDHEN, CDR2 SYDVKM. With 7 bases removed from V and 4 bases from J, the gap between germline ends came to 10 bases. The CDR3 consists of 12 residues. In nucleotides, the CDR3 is TGTGCCAGCAATACAGGTTTCTATGGCTACACCTTC. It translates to CASNTGFYGYTF.

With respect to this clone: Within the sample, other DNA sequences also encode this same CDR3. Written as DNA, the CDR3 is TGCGCCAGCAGCTTGGAGGGTAGGGGAACTGAGACCCAGTACTTC. The encoded protein is CASSLEGRGTETQYF. This chain uses TRBV5-1 with TRBJ2-5; D may be TRBD1 (5 bases). Germline assignment: CDR1 SGHRS and CDR2 YFSETQ. V was pared by 0 bases and J by 5 bases, with 14 bases between. This CDR3 region has 15 residues.

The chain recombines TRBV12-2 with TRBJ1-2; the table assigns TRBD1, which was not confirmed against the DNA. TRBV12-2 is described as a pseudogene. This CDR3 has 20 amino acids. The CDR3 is CASRLPSPPGQSKPDYGYTF. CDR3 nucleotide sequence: TGTGCAAGTCGCTTACCGAGCCCCCCGGGACAGTCCAAACCTGACTATGGCTACACCTTC.

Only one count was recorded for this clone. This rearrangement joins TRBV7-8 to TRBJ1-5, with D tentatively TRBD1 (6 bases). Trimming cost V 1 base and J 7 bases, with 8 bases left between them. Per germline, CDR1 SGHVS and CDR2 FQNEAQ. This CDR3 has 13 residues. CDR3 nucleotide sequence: TGTGCCAGCAGCTTAGTGAGGGGGCAGCCCCAGCATTTT. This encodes CASSLVRGQPQHF.

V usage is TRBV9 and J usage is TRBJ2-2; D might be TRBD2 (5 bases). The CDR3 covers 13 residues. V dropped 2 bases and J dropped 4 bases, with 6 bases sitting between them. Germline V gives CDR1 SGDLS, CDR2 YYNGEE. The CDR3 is CASSVGVTGELFF. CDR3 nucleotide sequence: TGTGCCAGCAGCGTGGGAGTCACCGGGGAGCTGTTTTTT.

CDR3 DNA: TGTGCCATCAGTAAAGCGGGGCCCACAGATACGCAGTATTTT. The encoded protein is CAISKAGPTDTQYF. The rearrangement links TRBV10-3 to TRBJ2-3; 7 positions match TRBD2. Germline V gives CDR1 ENHRY, CDR2 SYGVKD. The length of the CDR3 is 14 residues. J gave up 2 bases and V 5 bases, and 4 bases lay outside the gene matches.

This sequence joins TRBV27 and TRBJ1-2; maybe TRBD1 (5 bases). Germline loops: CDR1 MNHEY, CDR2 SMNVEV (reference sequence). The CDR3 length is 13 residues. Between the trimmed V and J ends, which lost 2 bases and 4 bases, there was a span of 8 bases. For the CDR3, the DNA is TGTGCCAGCAGTTTACAGGGATCCTATGGCTACACCTTC. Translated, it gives CASSLQGSYGYTF.

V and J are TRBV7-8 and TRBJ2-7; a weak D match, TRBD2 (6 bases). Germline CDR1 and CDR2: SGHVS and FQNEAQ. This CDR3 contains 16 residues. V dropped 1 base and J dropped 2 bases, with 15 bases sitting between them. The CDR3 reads CASSLGASGRAYEQYF. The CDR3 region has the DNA TGTGCCAGCAGCTTAGGGGCCAGCGGGCGGGCCTACGAGCAGTACTTC.

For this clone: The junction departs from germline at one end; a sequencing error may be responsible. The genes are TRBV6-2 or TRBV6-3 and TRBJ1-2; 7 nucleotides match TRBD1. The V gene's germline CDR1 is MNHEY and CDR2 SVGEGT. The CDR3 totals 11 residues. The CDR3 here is CASSYGTEENF. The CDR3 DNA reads TGTGCCAGCAGTTACGGGACAGAGGAAAATTTC.

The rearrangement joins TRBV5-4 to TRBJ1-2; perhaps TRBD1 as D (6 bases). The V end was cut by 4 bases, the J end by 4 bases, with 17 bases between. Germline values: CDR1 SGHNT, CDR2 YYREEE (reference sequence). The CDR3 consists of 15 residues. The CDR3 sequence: CASSVRDKTPYGYTF. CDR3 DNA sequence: TGTGCCAGCAGCGTCCGGGACAAGACACCCTATGGCTACACCTTC. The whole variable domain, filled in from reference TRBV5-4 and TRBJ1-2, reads ETGVTQSPTHLIKTRGQQVTLRCSSQSGHNTVSWYQQALGQGPQFIFQYYREEENGRGNFPPRFSGLQFPNYSSELNVNALELDDSALYLCASSVRDKTPYGYTFGSGTRLTVV.

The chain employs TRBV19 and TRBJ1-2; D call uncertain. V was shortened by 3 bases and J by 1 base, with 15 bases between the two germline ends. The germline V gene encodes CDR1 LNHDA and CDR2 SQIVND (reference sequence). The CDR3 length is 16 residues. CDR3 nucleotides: TGTGCCAGTAGTATGGGTGTCGGGTCTCTTAACTATGGCTACACCTTC. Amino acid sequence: CASSMGVGSLNYGYTF.

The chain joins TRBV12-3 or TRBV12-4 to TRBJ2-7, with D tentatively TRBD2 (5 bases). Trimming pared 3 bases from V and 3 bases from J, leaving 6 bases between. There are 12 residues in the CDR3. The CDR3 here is CASSFEGYEQYF. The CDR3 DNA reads TGTGCCAGCAGTTTTGAGGGCTACGAGCAGTACTTC.

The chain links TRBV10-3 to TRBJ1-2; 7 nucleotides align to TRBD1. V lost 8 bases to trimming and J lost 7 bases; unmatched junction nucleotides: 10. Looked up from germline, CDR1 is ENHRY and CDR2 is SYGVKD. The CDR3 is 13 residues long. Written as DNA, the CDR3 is TGTGCCATCGGGAGTCCAGGGGGTATTGGCTACACCTTC. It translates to CAIGSPGGIGYTF.

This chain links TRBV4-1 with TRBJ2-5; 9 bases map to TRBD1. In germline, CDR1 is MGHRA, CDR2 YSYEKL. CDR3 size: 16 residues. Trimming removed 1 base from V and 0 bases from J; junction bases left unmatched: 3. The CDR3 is CASSQVGQGNQETQYF. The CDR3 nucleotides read TGCGCCAGCAGCCAAGTGGGACAGGGAAACCAAGAGACCCAGTACTTC.

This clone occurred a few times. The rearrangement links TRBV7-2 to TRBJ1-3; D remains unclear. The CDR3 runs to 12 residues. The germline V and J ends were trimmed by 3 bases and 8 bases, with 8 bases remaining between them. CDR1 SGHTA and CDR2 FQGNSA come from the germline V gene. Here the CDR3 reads CASSFLSDTIYF. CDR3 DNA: TGTGCCAGCAGCTTTCTTAGCGACACCATATATTTT.

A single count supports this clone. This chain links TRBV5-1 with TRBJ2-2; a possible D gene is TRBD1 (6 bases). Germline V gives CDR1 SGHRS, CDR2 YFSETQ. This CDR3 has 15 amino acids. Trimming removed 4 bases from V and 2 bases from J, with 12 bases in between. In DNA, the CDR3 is TGCGCCAGCAGCGCGACAGGTTCTAACACCGGGGAGCTGTTTTTT. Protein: CASSATGSNTGELFF.

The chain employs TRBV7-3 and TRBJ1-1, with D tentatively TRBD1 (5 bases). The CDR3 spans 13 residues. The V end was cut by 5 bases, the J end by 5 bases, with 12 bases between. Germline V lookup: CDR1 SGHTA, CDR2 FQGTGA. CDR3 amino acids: CASSQGVRTEAFF. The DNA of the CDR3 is TGTGCCAGCAGCCAAGGGGTGAGGACTGAAGCTTTCTTT. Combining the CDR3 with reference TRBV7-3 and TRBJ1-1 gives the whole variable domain GAGVSQTPSNKVTEKGKYVELRCDPISGHTALYWYRQSLGQGPEFLIYFQGTGAADDSGLPNDRFFAVRPEGSVSTLKIQRTERGDSAVYLCASSQGVRTEAFFGQGTRLTVV.

DNA for the CDR3: TGTGCCAGCAGTTTAAGGGCTAGCGACTCCTACAATGAGCAGTTCTTC. Residues: CASSLRASDSYNEQFF. This rearrangement joins TRBV28 to TRBJ2-1, with a tentative D call TRBD2 (6 bases). The germline V and J ends were trimmed by 2 bases and 0 bases, with 11 bases remaining between them. Germline V gene lookup returns CDR1 MDHEN and CDR2 SYDVKM. The CDR3 is 16 amino acids.

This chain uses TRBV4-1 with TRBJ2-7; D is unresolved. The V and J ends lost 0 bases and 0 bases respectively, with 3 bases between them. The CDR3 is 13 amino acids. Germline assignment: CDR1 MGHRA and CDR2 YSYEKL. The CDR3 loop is CASSQDFSYEQYF. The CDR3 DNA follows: TGCGCCAGCAGCCAAGACTTCTCCTACGAGCAGTACTTC.

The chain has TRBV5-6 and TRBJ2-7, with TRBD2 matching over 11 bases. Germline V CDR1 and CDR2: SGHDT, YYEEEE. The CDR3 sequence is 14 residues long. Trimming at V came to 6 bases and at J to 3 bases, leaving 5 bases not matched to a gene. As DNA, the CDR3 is TGTGCCAGCACTCTAGCGGGAGGCCGCTACGAGCAGTACTTC. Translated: CASTLAGGRYEQYF.

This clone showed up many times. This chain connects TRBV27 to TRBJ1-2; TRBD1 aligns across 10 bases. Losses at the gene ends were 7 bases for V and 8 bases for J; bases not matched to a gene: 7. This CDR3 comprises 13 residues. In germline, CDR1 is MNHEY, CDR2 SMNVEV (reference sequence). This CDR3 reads CASNRQGAGGYTF. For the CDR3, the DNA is TGTGCCAGCAACAGACAGGGGGCAGGCGGCTACACCTTC.